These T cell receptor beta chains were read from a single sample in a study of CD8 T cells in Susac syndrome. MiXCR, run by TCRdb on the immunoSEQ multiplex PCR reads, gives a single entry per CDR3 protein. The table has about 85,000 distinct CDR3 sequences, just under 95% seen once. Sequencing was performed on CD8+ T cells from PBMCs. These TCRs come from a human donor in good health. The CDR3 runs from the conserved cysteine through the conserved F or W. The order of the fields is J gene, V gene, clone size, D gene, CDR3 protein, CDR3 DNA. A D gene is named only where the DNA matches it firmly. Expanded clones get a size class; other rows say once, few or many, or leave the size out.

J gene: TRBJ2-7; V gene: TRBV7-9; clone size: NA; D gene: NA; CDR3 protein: CASSLGPEQYF; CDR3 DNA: TGTGCCAGCAGCTTAGGCCCCGAGCAGTACTTC
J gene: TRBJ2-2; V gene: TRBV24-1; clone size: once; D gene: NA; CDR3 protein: CATSEWGIGELFF; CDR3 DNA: TGTGCCACCAGTGAATGGGGGATCGGGGAGCTGTTTTTT
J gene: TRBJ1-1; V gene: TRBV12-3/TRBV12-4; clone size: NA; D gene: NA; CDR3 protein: CASSFDRNTEAFF; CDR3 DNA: TGTGCCAGCAGTTTCGACAGGAACACTGAAGCTTTCTTT
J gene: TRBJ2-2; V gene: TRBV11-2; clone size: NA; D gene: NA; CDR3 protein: CASIPTFTGELFF; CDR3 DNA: TGTGCCAGCATCCCTACCTTCACCGGGGAGCTGTTTTTT
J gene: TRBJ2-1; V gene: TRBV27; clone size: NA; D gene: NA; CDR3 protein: CASSLARQRGDDEQFF; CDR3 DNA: TGTGCCAGCAGCCTAGCCCGCCAAAGGGGGGATGATGAGCAGTTCTTC
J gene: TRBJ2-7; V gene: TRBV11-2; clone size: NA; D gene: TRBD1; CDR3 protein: CASSATRQGRMVLDYEQYF; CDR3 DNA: TGTGCCAGCAGCGCAACGAGACAGGGGAGGATGGTATTGGACTACGAGCAGTACTTC
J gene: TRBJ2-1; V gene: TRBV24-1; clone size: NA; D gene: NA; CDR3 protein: CATSDAYYGEVGNEQFF; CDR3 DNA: TGTGCCACCAGTGACGCTTACTATGGGGAGGTTGGCAATGAGCAGTTCTTC
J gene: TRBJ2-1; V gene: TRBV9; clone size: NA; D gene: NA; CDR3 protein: CASSEGGSEQFF; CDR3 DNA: TGTGCCAGCAGCGAGGGGGGGAGTGAGCAGTTCTTC
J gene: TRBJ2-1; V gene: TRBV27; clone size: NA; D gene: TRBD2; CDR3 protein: CASSLTSGTFNEQFF; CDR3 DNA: TGTGCCAGCAGTCTAACTAGCGGGACTTTCAATGAGCAGTTCTTC
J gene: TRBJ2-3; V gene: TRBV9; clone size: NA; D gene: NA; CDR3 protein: CASSEGGGTDTQYF; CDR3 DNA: TGTGCCAGCAGCGAGGGGGGCGGCACAGATACGCAGTATTTT
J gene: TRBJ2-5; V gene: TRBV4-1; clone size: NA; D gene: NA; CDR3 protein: CASSQATVIFQETQYF; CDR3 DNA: TGCGCCAGCAGCCAAGCGACAGTCATCTTCCAAGAGACCCAGTACTTC